What follows describes a single T cell receptor (beta chain). Its antigen remains undetermined. It has no much larger one-base neighbor in the sample; base qualities were not kept. Libraries were made using 5' RACE. The listed sequencing device is Illumina HiSeq 2500. The second PCR ran for roughly 7 to 11 cycles and used a J-beta primer mix along with a sample-barcoded 5' primer. A unique molecular identifier was introduced onto each TCR beta cDNA molecule by a template-switch 5' adaptor carrying 12 random nucleotides. Each sample yielded at least 2.5 million CDR3-containing paired-end reads. The Mint cDNA synthesis kit, primed by a TRBC-specific oligonucleotide, was used to synthesize first-strand cDNA from all RNA. All cDNA was treated with uracil-DNA glycosylase and then went through a first 18-cycle PCR with the universal primers M1SS and BC2_uni_R. The authors' pipeline ran thus. For normalization, 1 million high-quality reads were randomly selected from each sample, with every read carrying a distinct molecular identifier. Reads with shared molecular identifiers were discarded instead of being binned into consensus sequences. MiTCR, run with a Q25 quality threshold and the strictest error-elimination algorithm, handled CDR3 identification, clonotype clustering and error correction. A nonparametric unseen species model using Euler transformation provided a lower-bound estimate of total TCR beta diversity. The public reads were reprocessed in TCRdb via fastp at Q25 and MiXCR, keeping in-frame beta chains. Each entry is one CDR3 protein sequence, shown with its most common DNA and genes. These V and J calls rely on TCRdb rather than the paper's analysis. This sample gives about 1.6 million distinct CDR3 sequences in total; about 32% of them show up just once. Around 11% of the sample lies in the top ten.

This record comes from a study of blood T cells in healthy people across ages (dated by TCRdb to between 2015 and 2016). With respect to the entire study: In model experiments, template switching captured about one uniquely barcoded TCR beta cDNA molecule for every two T cells. Age-related changes in TCR beta repertoire diversity were measured in the study by deep sequencing normalized with unique cDNA molecular identifiers. The donors were split into four age groups: young (average around 16 years), middle-aged (roughly 42), aged (more than 60) and long-lived (roughly 88). To avoid experimental bias, donors of different ages were randomly spread across the sequencing lanes. Two additional independent replicas of 1 million unique cDNA reads from the same blood draw were analyzed for two donors (one aged 18 to 30 and one aged 80 or older).

The germline V gene sets CDR1 to SNHLY and CDR2 to FYNNEI. V and J are trimmed by 6 bases and 5 bases, and the gene matches miss 10 bases of the junction. Measured from the cysteine to the phenylalanine, the CDR3 is 15 residues long. The CDR3 DNA has 45 bases and is translated from base 1. What the study reported, not specific to this receptor: Compared with the aged group, more naive CD4+ T cells, fewer expanded clones and increased TCR diversity were shown by the long-lived group, suggesting age selection. Bulk unsorted PBMC profiling prevented conclusive comparison of naive and antigen-experienced compartments. Estimates of total diversity based on one million sequenced T cells were considered lower bounds and underestimates. Observed TCR beta diversity per million T cells fell roughly linearly with age, and a significant reduction was already apparent by age approximately 40. There was a strong correlation between observed TCR beta diversity and the percentage of naive T cells measured by flow cytometry. Because donor CMV infection status was unknown, age-related changes in expanded clonotypes were potentially confounded.

The donors were under 40 Caucasian individuals from Russia, aged 6 to 90 years, who were systemically healthy. About 9.8 milliliters of peripheral blood were drawn from each donor into EDTA-treated Vacutainer tubes. PBMCs were isolated by Ficoll-Paque density-gradient centrifugation, with at least 6 million obtained per sample. Trizol reagent was used to extract total RNA from the PBMCs, yielding at least 6 micrograms per sample. Naive CD45RAhigh/CD27high T cell percentages were measured by flow cytometry on a PBMC aliquot from every donor. The sequence came from a woman in her thirties in good health. Sequenced sample: blood. This receptor chain uses TRBV2 and TRBJ1-1, with 9 junctional bases fitting TRBD1. The CDR3 in this case is CASRQQGASDTEAFF. The DNA sequence reads TGTGCCAGCAGACAACAGGGGGCTTCGGATACTGAAGCTTTCTTT.